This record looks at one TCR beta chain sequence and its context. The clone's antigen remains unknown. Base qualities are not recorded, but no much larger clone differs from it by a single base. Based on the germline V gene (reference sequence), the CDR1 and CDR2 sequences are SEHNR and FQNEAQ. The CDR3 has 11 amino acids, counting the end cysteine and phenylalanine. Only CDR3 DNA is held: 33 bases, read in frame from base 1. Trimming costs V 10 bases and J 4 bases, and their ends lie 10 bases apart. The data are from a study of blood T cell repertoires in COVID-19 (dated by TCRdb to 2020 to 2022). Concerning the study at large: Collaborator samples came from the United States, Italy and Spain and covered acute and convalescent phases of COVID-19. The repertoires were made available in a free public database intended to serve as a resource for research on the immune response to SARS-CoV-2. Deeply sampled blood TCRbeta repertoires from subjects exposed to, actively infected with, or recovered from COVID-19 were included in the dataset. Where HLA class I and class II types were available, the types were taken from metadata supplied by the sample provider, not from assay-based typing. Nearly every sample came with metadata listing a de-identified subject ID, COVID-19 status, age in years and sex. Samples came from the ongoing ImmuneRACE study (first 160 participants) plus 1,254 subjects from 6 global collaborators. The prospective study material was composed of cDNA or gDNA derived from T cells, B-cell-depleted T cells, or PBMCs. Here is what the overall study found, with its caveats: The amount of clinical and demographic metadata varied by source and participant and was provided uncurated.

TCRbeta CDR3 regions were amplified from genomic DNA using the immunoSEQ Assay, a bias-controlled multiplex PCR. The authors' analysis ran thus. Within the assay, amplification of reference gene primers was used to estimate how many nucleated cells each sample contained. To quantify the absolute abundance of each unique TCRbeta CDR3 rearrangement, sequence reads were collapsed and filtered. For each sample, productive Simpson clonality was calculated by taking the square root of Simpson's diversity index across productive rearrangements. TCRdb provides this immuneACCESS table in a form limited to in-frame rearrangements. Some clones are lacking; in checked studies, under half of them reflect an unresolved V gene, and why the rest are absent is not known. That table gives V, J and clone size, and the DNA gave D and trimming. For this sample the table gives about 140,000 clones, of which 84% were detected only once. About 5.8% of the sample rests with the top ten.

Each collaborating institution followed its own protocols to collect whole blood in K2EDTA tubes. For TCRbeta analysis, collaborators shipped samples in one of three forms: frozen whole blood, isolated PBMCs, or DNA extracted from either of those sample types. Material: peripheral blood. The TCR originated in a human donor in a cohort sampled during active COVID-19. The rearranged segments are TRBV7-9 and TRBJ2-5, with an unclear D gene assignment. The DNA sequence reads TGTGCCACCACTTCGGGAGAGACCCAGTACTTC. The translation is CATTSGETQYF.